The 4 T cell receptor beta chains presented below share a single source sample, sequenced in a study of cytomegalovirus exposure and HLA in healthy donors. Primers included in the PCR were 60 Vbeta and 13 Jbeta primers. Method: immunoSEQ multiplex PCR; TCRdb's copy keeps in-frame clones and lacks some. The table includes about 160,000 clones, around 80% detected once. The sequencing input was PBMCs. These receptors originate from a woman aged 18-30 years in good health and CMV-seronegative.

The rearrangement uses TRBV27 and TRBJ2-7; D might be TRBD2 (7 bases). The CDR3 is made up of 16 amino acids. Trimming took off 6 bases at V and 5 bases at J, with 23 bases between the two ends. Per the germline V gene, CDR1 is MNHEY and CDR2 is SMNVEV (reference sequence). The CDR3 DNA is TGTGCCAGCAGCCTTACCCGGGGCCCCGGGGGGCACGAGCAGTACTTC. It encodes CASSLTRGPGGHEQYF.

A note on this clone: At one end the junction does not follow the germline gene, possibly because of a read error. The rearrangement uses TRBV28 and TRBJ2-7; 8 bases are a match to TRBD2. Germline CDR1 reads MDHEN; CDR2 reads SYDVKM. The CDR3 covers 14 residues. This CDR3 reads CASTLAGKTYEQYF. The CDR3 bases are TGTGCCAGCACTTTAGCGGGAAAAACCTACGAGCAGTACTTC.

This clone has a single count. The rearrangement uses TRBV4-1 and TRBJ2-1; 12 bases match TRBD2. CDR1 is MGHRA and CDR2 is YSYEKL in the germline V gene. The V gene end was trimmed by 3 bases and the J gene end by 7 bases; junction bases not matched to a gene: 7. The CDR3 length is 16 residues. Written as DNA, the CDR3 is TGCGCCAGCAGCCACCCGACTAGCGGGAGAGGTAATGAGCAGTTCTTC. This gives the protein CASSHPTSGRGNEQFF.

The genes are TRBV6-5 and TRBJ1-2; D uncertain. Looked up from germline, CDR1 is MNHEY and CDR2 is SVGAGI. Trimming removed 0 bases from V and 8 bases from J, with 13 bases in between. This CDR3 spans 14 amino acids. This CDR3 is CASSYSVNFSGYTF. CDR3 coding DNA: TGTGCCAGCAGTTACTCGGTGAACTTTTCAGGCTACACCTTC.